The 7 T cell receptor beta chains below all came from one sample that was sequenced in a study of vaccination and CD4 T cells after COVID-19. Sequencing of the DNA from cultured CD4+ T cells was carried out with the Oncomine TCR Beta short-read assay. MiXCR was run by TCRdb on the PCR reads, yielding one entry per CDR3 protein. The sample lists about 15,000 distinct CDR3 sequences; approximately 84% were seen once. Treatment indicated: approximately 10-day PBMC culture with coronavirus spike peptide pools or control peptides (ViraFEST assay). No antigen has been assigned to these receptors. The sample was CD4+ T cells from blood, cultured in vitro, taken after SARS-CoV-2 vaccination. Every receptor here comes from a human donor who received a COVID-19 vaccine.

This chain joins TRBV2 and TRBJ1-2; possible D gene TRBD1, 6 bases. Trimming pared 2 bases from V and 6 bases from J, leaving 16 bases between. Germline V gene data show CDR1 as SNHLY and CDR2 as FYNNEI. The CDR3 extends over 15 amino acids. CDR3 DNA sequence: TGTGCCAGCAGTGAAAGCCAGGGGAGGGTGAATGGCTACACCTTC. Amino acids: CASSESQGRVNGYTF.

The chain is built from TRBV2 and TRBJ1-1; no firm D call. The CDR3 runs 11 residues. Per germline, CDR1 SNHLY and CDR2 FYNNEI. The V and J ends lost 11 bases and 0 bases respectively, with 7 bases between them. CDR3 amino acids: CARSVNTEAFF. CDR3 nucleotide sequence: TGTGCCCGCTCAGTGAACACTGAAGCTTTCTTT.

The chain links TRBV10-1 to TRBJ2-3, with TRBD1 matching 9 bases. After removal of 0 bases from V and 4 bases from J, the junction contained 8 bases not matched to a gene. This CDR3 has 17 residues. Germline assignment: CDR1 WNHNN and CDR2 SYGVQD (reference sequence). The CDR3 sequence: CASSESRGTGTPDTQYF. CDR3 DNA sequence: TGCGCCAGCAGTGAGTCGAGGGGGACAGGGACCCCAGATACGCAGTATTTT.

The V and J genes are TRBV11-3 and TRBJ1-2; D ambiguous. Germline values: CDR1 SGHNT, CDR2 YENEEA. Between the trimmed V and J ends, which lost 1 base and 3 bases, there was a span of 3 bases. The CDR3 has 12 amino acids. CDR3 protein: CASSLGDYGYTF. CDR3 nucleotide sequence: TGTGCCAGCAGCTTAGGGGACTATGGCTACACCTTC.

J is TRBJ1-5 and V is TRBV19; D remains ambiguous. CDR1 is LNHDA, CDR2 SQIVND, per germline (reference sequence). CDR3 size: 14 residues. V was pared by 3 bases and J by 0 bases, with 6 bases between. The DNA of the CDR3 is TGTGCCAGTAGTATGTTGGGTAGCAATCAGCCCCAGCATTTT. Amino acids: CASSMLGSNQPQHF.

The CDR3, as DNA: TGTGCCAGCAGCCCGGTCGGGACAGGGAGTGGGTCTGGCTACACCTTC. It specifies CASSPVGTGSGSGYTF. This chain connects TRBV11-1 to TRBJ1-2, with 9 bases aligning to TRBD1. CDR1 is SGHAT and CDR2 is FQDESV in the germline V gene (reference sequence). The CDR3 spans 16 residues. V lost 5 bases and J lost 7; bases outside the gene matches: 14.

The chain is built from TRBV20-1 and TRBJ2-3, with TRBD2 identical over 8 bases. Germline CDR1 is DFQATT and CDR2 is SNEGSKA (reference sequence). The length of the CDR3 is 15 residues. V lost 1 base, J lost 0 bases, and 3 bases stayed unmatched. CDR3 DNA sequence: TGCAGTGCTAGAGGCCAGCGGGGGAGCACAGATACGCAGTATTTT. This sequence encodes CSARGQRGSTDTQYF.